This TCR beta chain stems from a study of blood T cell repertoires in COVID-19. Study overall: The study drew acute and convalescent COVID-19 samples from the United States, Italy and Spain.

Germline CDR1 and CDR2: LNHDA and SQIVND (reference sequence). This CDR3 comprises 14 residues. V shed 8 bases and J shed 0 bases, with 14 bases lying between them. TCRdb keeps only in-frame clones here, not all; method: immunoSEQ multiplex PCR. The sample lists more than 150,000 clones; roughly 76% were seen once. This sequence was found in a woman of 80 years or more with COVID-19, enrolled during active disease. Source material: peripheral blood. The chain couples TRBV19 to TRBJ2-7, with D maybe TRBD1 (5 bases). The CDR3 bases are TGTGCCAGTGCGGACATCGCAGGCTCCTACGAGCAGTACTTC. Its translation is CASADIAGSYEQYF.